Listed here is a single TCR beta chain. This sample was taken from a study of tumor and adjacent non-tumor tissue in lung cancer. This sample's RNA came from whole unsorted tissue. Between August and November 2014, newly diagnosed, chemotherapy-naive lung cancer patients underwent thoracic surgery in China. TCRbeta libraries were built with three rounds of nested PCR, modified from ARM-PCR. TCRdb redid the calling of the multiplex PCR reads with MiXCR, one entry per CDR3 protein. The table shows about 140,000 distinct CDR3 sequences, with approximately 66% occurring only once. Germline V gives CDR1 MNHEY, CDR2 SVGAGI. The V end was cut by 5 bases, the J end by 2 bases, with 13 bases between. The CDR3 consists of 14 residues.

The clonotype was recovered from a man aged 60 to 75 with small cell lung cancer. The sample consisted of lung tumor tissue. The rearrangement links TRBV6-5 to TRBJ2-7, with D perhaps matching TRBD2 (5 bases). The CDR3 DNA sequence: TGTGCCAGCAGTCGCCGGCTTAGCGCCTACGAGCAGTACTTC. This codes for CASSRRLSAYEQYF.